The rows below give T cell receptor beta chains drawn from one sample of a study of T cell responses to AZD1222 COVID-19 vaccine. Libraries were prepared by immunoSEQ multiplex PCR; TCRdb keeps only in-frame clonotypes and omits some of them. The table lists 45,000 to 55,000 clones, 79% of them singletons. Source: peripheral blood, taken on day 0 of MenACWY control vaccination. The receptors derive from an adult in good health. Both conserved end residues are part of each CDR3. Each record gives: CDR3 length, D gene, J gene, V gene, CDR3 DNA, CDR3 protein. The D gene is left open where the match is weak.

14,.,TRBJ2-7,TRBV19,TGTGCCAGTAGTAGGACCGGGACTGCCTACGAGCAGTACTTC,CASSRTGTAYEQYF
17,.,TRBJ1-2,TRBV19,TGTGCCAGTAGTATAGATCTTACCCTCCGGGCCCGCCGGGGCTACACCTTC,CASSIDLTLRARRGYTF
15,TRBD2,TRBJ2-5,TRBV7-7,TGTGCCAGCAGCCCCGCGCGCGGGGGACAAGAGACCCAGTACTTC,CASSPARGGQETQYF
16,TRBD2,TRBJ2-5,TRBV27,TGTGCCAGCAGTTTATTTGCTAGCGGGAGGGGAAAGACCCAGTACTTC,CASSLFASGRGKTQYF
14,.,TRBJ1-2,TRBV5-4,TGTGCCAGCAGCGTAATAGGCGTGGTTAATGGCTACACCTTC,CASSVIGVVNGYTF
15,.,TRBJ1-1,TRBV6-1,TGTGCCAGCAGTGAAGCGGACAGTCGGAACACTGAAGCTTTCTTT,CASSEADSRNTEAFF
13,TRBD1,TRBJ1-5,TRBV6-5,TGTGCCAGCAGGGGGACAGGGAAACAGCCCCAGCATTTT,CASRGTGKQPQHF
14,.,TRBJ2-3,TRBV24-1,TGTGCCACCAGGGGACAAGGGATGACAGATACGCAGTATTTT,CATRGQGMTDTQYF
14,.,TRBJ1-1,TRBV24-1,TGTGCCACCTCGCCGGGCCGATTGAGGGCATTAGCTTTCTTT,CATSPGRLRALAFF
14,.,TRBJ2-5,TRBV6-6,TGTGCCAGCAGTCCCCGTGGTAGCCATGAGACCCAGTACTTC,CASSPRGSHETQYF
18,TRBD1,TRBJ1-4,TRBV27,TGTGCCAGCAGTTTTATTGGACAGGGCAAGGATGGGACTGTAAAACTGTTTTTT,CASSFIGQGKDGTVKLFF
15,.,TRBJ1-1,TRBV6-5,TGTGCCAGCAGTTACTCCCCCAACCTGAACACTGAAGCTTTCTTT,CASSYSPNLNTEAFF
15,.,TRBJ1-3,TRBV7-9,TGTGCCAGCAGCTTAGGCGGCCTAACTGGAAACACCATATATTTT,CASSLGGLTGNTIYF